What follows are 19 T cell receptor beta chains derived from one specimen sequenced in a study of cytomegalovirus exposure and HLA in healthy donors (dated 2017 in TCRdb). The method was the immunoSEQ multiplex PCR assay. For the multiplex PCR, a mixture combining 60 forward primers for TCR Vbeta segments and 13 reverse primers for TCR Jbeta segments was used. In its TCRdb copy, this immuneACCESS table keeps in-frame sequences only and misses some clones. Where compared with another copy, unresolved V genes explain less than half of these, and the others have no known cause. Here the sample has approximately 190,000 clones; 84% occur a single time. In total, the top ten clones hold roughly 2.8% of the sample. The sample was PBMCs. Source of these receptors: a woman in her forties or fifties in good health and CMV-seropositive.

The chain links TRBV11-2 to TRBJ2-3; no clear D. V lost 5 bases and J lost 8, with 8 bases in between. The CDR3 consists of 11 residues. CDR1 is SGHAT and CDR2 is FQNNGV in the germline V gene. The CDR3 DNA reads TGTGCCAGCAGCCCCCCCGGTACGCAGTATTTT. Protein: CASSPPGTQYF.

The chain links TRBV11-2 to TRBJ2-5; D not resolved. Looked up from germline, CDR1 is SGHAT and CDR2 is FQNNGV. The V gene lost 4 bases and the J gene lost 9 bases, with 18 bases spanning the gap. The CDR3 spans 14 residues. CDR3 protein: CASSSAVVLRPQYF. Here the CDR3 DNA reads TGTGCCAGCAGCTCCGCGGTTGTGCTTAGGCCCCAGTACTTC. Variable domain in full (rest from reference TRBV11-2 and TRBJ2-5): EAGVAQSPRYKIIEKRQSVAFWCNPISGHATLYWYQQILGQGPKLLIQFQNNGVVDDSQLPKDRFSAERLKGVDSTLKIQPAKLEDSAVYLCASSSAVVLRPQYFGPGTRLLVL.

CDR3 in amino acids: CASSNDRAQPQHF. As DNA, the CDR3 is TGTGCCAGCAGTAACGACAGGGCTCAGCCCCAGCATTTT. The chain joins TRBV6-1 to TRBJ1-5; 7 bases line up with TRBD1. Trimming took 5 bases from V and 6 from J; bases not matched to a gene: 4. CDR1 and CDR2 (germline): MNHNS, SASEGT. The CDR3 extends over 13 amino acids.

This clone has only one observation. This chain uses TRBV9 with TRBJ1-2, with a possible D match to TRBD1 (6 bases). This CDR3 spans 17 amino acids. Between the trimmed V and J ends, which lost 7 bases and 4 bases, there was a span of 26 bases. The germline gives CDR1 SGDLS, CDR2 YYNGEE. The CDR3 loop is CASSPGGEGVRVYGYTF. The CDR3 nucleotides are TGTGCCAGCTCCCCCGGGGGGGAGGGGGTAAGAGTCTATGGCTACACCTTC. Combining the CDR3 with reference TRBV9 and TRBJ1-2 gives the whole variable domain DSGVTQTPKHLITATGQRVTLRCSPRSGDLSVYWYQQSLDQGLQFLIQYYNGEERAKGNILERFSAQQFPDLHSELNLSSLELGDSALYFCASSPGGEGVRVYGYTFGSGTRLTVV.

The V call is TRBV5-1, the J call TRBJ1-6; the D is unclear. The V end lost 0 bases, the J end lost 1 base, and 17 bases lay between the germline ends. The CDR3 runs to 19 residues. The germline V gene has CDR1 SGHRS and CDR2 YFSETQ. The DNA for the CDR3 is TGCGCCAGCAGCTTGGGAGGGTCGCCCAGCAGATCCTATAATTCACCCCTCCACTTT. Protein product: CASSLGGSPSRSYNSPLHF.

V gene TRBV4-1 combines with J gene TRBJ1-5; possibly TRBD1 for D (6 bases). The V end was cut by 1 base, the J end by 4 bases, with 8 bases between. This CDR3 contains 14 residues. Germline CDR1 is MGHRA and CDR2 is YSYEKL. CDR3 sequence (DNA): TGCGCCAGCAGCCAAGTCAGGGGTAATCAGCCCCAGCATTTT. It is translated as CASSQVRGNQPQHF.

V and J are TRBV6-1 and TRBJ1-3; D is perhaps TRBD1 (5 bases). Trimming took off 2 bases at V and 0 bases at J, with 11 bases between the two ends. This CDR3 region has 16 residues. The germline gives CDR1 MNHNS, CDR2 SASEGT. CDR3 in amino acids: CASSEQTVTSGNTIYF. The CDR3 DNA reads as TGTGCCAGCAGTGAACAGACAGTCACCTCTGGAAACACCATATATTTT.

J is TRBJ1-6 and V is TRBV30, with TRBD1 identical over 10 bases. The V segment lost 2 bases and the J segment 9 bases; nucleotides outside the gene matches: 10. CDR1 GTSNPN and CDR2 SVGIG come from the germline V gene (reference sequence). CDR3 length: 16 residues. The CDR3 loop reads CAWSRGDRGSGSPLHF. Written as DNA, the CDR3 is TGTGCCTGGAGTCGGGGGGACAGGGGTTCGGGTTCACCCCTCCACTTT. The whole variable domain, remainder taken from reference TRBV30 and TRBJ1-6, is SQTIHQWPATLVQPVGSPLSLECTVEGTSNPNLYWYRQAAGRGLQLLFYSVGIGQISSEVPQNLSASRPQDRQFILSSKKLLLSDSGFYLCAWSRGDRGSGSPLHFGNGTRLTVT.

The V call is TRBV5-4, the J call TRBJ2-1; D remains ambiguous. Germline V gene data show CDR1 as SGHNT and CDR2 as YYREEE (reference sequence). The V and J ends lost 0 bases and 8 bases respectively, with 9 bases between them. The length of the CDR3 is 13 residues. CDR3 sequence: CASSLEYRDEQFF. CDR3 DNA: TGTGCCAGCAGCTTGGAGTATCGCGATGAGCAGTTCTTC.

This chain links TRBV5-1 with TRBJ2-7; 11 positions match TRBD2. The length of the CDR3 is 15 residues. V was clipped by 0 bases and J by 2 bases; unmatched bases: 1. Per the germline V gene, CDR1 is SGHRS and CDR2 is YFSETQ. The CDR3 here is CASSLGGLAAYEQYF. The CDR3 DNA reads TGCGCCAGCAGCTTGGGGGGACTAGCGGCCTACGAGCAGTACTTC.

The chain carries TRBV19 and TRBJ1-1; D is ambiguous. The CDR3 sequence is 14 residues long. Germline CDR1 reads LNHDA; CDR2 reads SQIVND (reference sequence). V lost 6 bases to trimming and J lost 0 bases, with 11 bases between them. The CDR3 here is CASRLREMNTEAFF. For the CDR3, the DNA is TGTGCCAGTAGACTGAGAGAGATGAACACTGAAGCTTTCTTT.

This clone was counted once. J is TRBJ1-1 and V is TRBV30, with unresolved D. Germline V gene sequence: CDR1 GTSNPN, CDR2 SVGIG (reference sequence). This CDR3 comprises 14 residues. Trimming removed 7 bases at V and 1 base at J, with 16 bases between. CDR3 region: CASPGEAQNTEAFF. CDR3 bases: TGTGCCTCCCCTGGGGAGGCCCAGAACACTGAAGCTTTCTTT.

This chain connects TRBV21-1 to TRBJ2-4; the DNA was not used to check the table's D call, TRBD2. TRBV21-1 is listed as a pseudogene. The CDR3 loop spans 16 amino acids. The CDR3 reads CASSRPSGLAKNIQYF. The CDR3 DNA follows: TGTGCCAGCTCTAGACCTAGCGGCCTGGCCAAAAACATTCAGTACTTC.

The chain uses TRBV9 and TRBJ2-3; TRBD2 matches at 9 bases. Germline CDR1 SGDLS, CDR2 YYNGEE. The V and J ends lost 3 bases and 5 bases, in that order; junction bases with no gene match: 10. The length of the CDR3 is 16 residues. The CDR3 DNA reads TGTGCCAGCAGCGCGGGAAGTAGCGGGGGTGTAGATACGCAGTATTTT. Protein product: CASSAGSSGGVDTQYF.

The chain recombines TRBV4-2 with TRBJ2-5; perhaps TRBD2 as D (5 bases). Germline CDR1 reads LGHNA; CDR2 reads YNFKEQ. The CDR3 sequence is 13 residues long. The germline V and J ends were trimmed by 1 base and 11 bases, with 14 bases remaining between them. CDR3 amino acids: CASSQGWEREQYF. The CDR3 bases are TGTGCCAGCAGCCAAGGCTGGGAGAGGGAGCAGTACTTC.

CDR3 bases: TGCAGCGCCGACGGGGACCAGTACTTC. Protein product: CSADGDQYF. This chain connects TRBV29-1 to TRBJ2-5; D perhaps matches TRBD2 (5 bases). The V gene's germline CDR1 is SQVTM and CDR2 ANQGSEA. V was trimmed by 7 bases and J by 10 bases, leaving 10 bases between them. The CDR3 totals 9 residues.

CDR3 coding DNA: TGTGCCAGCAGAGAAACCGGACTAAACACCGGGGAGCTGTTTTTT. This translates into CASRETGLNTGELFF. The chain combines TRBV9 with TRBJ2-2; TRBD2 is a possible D gene (6 bases). The length of the CDR3 is 15 residues. With 5 bases removed from V and 2 bases from J, the gap between germline ends came to 13 bases. The germline CDR1 and CDR2 sequences are SGDLS and YYNGEE. Full variable domain (missing parts from reference TRBV9 and TRBJ2-2): DSGVTQTPKHLITATGQRVTLRCSPRSGDLSVYWYQQSLDQGLQFLIQYYNGEERAKGNILERFSAQQFPDLHSELNLSSLELGDSALYFCASRETGLNTGELFFGEGSRLTVL.

V is TRBV29-1 and J is TRBJ2-5; TRBD2 aligns across 9 bases. CDR3 length: 13 amino acids. The trim removed 4 bases at V and 6 bases at J, leaving 6 bases unmatched. Germline V gene lookup returns CDR1 SQVTM and CDR2 ANQGSEA. The CDR3 region is CSVGGGGAQTQYF. The DNA of the CDR3 is TGCAGCGTTGGTGGCGGGGGGGCCCAGACCCAGTACTTC. The whole variable domain, remainder taken from reference TRBV29-1 and TRBJ2-5, is SAVISQKPSRDICQRGTSLTIQCQVDSQVTMMFWYRQQPGQSLTLIATANQGSEATYESGFVIDKFPISRPNLTFSTLTVSNMSPEDSSIYLCSVGGGGAQTQYFGPGTRLLVL.

This chain joins TRBV4-1 and TRBJ2-2, with D tentatively TRBD2 (7 bases). Looked up from germline, CDR1 is MGHRA and CDR2 is YSYEKL. This CDR3 comprises 18 residues. Trimming removed 4 bases at V and 1 base at J, with 19 bases between. The CDR3 DNA reads TGCGCCAGCAGCCGGTCTGGGGGCGGCGGGGGGAACACCGGGGAGCTGTTTTTT. Translation: CASSRSGGGGGNTGELFF.